This T cell receptor (beta chain) is drawn from a study of CD8 T cells in Susac syndrome. The T cells that were sequenced for TCR beta were CD8+ and CD4+ cells from blood. Healthy donors, matched for age and sex, constituted the control group. TEMRA cells were FACS-enriched and CD8+ and CD4+ T cells negatively isolated. Random hexamers were used to reverse transcribe 0.5 to 1 ug of RNA. TCRdb independently ran MiXCR on the immunoSEQ multiplex PCR reads; one entry per CDR3 protein. The sample lists tens of thousands of distinct CDR3 sequences; roughly 92% were seen once. Germline lookup yields CDR1 SNHLY and CDR2 FYNNEI. This CDR3 comprises 10 residues. V was shortened by 11 bases and J by 6 bases, with 9 bases between the two germline ends.

The sequence derives from a human donor in good health. V and J are TRBV2 and TRBJ2-3; possible D gene TRBD1, 5 bases. The specimen sequenced was CD8+ T cells from PBMCs. The CDR3 loop reads CASGRDTQYF. The DNA for the CDR3 is TGTGCCTCAGGGCGCGATACGCAGTATTTT.